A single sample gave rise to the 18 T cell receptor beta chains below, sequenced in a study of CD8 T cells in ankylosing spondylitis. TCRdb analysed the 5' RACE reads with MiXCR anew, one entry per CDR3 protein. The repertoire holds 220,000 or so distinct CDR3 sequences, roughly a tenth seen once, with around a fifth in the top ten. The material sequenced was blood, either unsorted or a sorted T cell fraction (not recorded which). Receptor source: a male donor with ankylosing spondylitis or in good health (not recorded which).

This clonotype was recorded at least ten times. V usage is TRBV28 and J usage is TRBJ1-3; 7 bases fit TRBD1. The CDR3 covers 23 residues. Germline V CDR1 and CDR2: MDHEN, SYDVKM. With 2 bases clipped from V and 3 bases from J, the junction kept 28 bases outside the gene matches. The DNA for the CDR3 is TGTGCCAGCAGTTTAGAAGGTAGAAGACGGGACAGCGAGTCGTCCCCCGTTGGAAACACCATATATTTT. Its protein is CASSLEGRRRDSESSPVGNTIYF.

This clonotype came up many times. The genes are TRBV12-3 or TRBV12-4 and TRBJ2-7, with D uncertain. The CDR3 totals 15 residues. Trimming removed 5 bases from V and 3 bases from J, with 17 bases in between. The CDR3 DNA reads TGTGCCAGCAGTCTATCAATTCGGCAGGACTACGAGCAGTACTTC. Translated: CASSLSIRQDYEQYF.

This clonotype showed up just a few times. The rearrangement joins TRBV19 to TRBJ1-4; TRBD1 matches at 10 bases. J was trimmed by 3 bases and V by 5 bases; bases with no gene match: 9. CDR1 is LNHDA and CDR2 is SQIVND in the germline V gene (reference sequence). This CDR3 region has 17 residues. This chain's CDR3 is CASSLPTGGMANEKLFF. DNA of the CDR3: TGTGCCAGTAGTTTGCCGACAGGGGGCATGGCTAATGAAAAACTGTTTTTT.

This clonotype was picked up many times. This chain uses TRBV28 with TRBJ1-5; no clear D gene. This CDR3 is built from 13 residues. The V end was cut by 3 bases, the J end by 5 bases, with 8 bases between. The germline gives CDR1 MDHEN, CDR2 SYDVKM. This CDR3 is CASSLSKDQPQHF. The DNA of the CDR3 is TGTGCCAGCAGTTTGTCGAAGGATCAGCCCCAGCATTTT. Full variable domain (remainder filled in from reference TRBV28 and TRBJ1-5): DVKVTQSSRYLVKRTGEKVFLECVQDMDHENMFWYRQDPGLGLRLIYFSYDVKMKEKGDIPEGYSVSREKKERFSLILESASTNQTSMYLCASSLSKDQPQHFGDGTRLSIL.

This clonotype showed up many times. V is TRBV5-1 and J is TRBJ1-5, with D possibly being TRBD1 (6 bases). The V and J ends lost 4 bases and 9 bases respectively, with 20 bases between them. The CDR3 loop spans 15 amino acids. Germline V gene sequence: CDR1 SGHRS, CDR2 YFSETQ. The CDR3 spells CASSPTAGDKGPQHF. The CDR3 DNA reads TGCGCCAGCAGCCCGACGGCAGGGGATAAGGGGCCCCAGCATTTT.

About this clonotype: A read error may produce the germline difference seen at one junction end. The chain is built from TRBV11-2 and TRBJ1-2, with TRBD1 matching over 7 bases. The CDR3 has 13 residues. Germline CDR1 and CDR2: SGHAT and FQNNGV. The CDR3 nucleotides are TGTGCCAGCCGCTTAGCAGGGGGAAATGGCTACACCTTC. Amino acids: CASRLAGGNGYTF.

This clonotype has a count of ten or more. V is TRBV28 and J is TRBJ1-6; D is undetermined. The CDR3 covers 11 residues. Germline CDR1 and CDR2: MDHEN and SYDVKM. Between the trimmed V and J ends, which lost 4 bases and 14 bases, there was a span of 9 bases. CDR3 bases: TGTGCCAGCAGTTCCGTAGCGGCCCTCCACTTT. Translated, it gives CASSSVAALHF.

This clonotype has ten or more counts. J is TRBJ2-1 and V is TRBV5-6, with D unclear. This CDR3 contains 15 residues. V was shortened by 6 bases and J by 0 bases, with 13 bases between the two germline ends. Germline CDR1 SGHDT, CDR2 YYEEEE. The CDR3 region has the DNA TGTGCCAGCATTCCATTAAAGGCCTCCTACAATGAGCAGTTCTTC. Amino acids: CASIPLKASYNEQFF.

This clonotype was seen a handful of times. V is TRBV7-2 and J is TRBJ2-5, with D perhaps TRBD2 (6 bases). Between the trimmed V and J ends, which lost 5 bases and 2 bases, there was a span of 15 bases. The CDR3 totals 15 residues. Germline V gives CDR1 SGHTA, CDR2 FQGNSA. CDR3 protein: CASSPQRREQETQYF. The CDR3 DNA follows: TGTGCCAGCAGCCCACAGCGCCGGGAGCAAGAGACCCAGTACTTC.

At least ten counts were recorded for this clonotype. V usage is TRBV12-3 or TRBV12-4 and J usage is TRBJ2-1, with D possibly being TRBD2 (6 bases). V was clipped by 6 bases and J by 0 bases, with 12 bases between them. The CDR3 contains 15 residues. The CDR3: CASRAGGVSYNEQFF. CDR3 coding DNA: TGTGCCAGCAGAGCCGGGGGAGTCTCCTACAATGAGCAGTTCTTC.

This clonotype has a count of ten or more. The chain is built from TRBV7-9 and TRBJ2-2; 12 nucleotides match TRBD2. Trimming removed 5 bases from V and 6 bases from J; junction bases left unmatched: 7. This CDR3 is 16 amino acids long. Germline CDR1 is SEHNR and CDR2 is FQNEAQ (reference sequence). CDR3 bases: TGTGCCAGCAGCCTTCTGACTAGCGGGGGAGCCGGGGAGCTGTTTTTT. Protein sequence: CASSLLTSGGAGELFF.

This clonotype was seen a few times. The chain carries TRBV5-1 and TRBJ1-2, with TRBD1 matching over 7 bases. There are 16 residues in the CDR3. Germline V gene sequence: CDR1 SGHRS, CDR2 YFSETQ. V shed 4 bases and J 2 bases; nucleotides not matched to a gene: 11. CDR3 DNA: TGCGCCAGCAGCCCGGGGACAGCCCAAGGAAACTATGGCTACACCTTC. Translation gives CASSPGTAQGNYGYTF. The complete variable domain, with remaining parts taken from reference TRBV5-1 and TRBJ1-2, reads KAGVTQTPRYLIKTRGQQVTLSCSPISGHRSVSWYQQTPGQGLQFLFEYFSETQRNKGNFPGRFSGRQFSNSRSEMNVSTLELGDSALYLCASSPGTAQGNYGYTFGSGTRLTVV.

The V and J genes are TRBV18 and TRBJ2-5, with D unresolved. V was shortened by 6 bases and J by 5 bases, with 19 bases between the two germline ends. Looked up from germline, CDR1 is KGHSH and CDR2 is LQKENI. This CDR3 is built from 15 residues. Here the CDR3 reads CASSPVTSNGETQYF. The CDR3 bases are TGTGCCAGCTCGCCTGTCACTTCGAACGGGGAGACCCAGTACTTC. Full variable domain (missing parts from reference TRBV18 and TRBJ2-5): NAGVMQNPRHLVRRRGQEARLRCSPMKGHSHVYWYRQLPEEGLKFMVYLQKENIIDESGMPKERFSAEFPKEGPSILRIQQVVRGDSAAYFCASSPVTSNGETQYFGPGTRLLVL.

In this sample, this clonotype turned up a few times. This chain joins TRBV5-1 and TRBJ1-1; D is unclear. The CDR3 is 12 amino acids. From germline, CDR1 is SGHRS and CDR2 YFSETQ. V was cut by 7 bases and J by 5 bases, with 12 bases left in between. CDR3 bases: TGCGCCAGCCGTCCAGGAGAGACTGAAGCTTTCTTT. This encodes CASRPGETEAFF.

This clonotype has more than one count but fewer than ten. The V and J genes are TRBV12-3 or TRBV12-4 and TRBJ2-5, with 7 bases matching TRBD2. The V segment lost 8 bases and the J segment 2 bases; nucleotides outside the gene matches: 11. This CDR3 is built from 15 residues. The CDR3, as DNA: TGTGCCAGCGGATTTGGCGGGGGTATTCAAGAGACCCAGTACTTC. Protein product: CASGFGGGIQETQYF.

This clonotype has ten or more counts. The CDR3 coding sequence is TGTGCCAGCAGCTCAAACAGGGGGGGCAATGAGCAGTTCTTC. This gives the protein CASSSNRGGNEQFF. The chain couples TRBV7-3 to TRBJ2-1; TRBD1 might be the D (8 bases). The CDR3 is 14 amino acids. The germline CDR1 and CDR2 sequences are SGHTA and FQGTGA. V was trimmed by 4 bases and J by 6 bases, leaving 13 bases between them.

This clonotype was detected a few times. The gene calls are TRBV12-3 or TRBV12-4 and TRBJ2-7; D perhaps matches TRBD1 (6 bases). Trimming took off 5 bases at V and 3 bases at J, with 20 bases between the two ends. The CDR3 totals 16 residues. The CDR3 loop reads CASSPRGQGSRYEQYF. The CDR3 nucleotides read TGTGCCAGCAGTCCCCGGGGACAAGGTTCCCGCTACGAGCAGTACTTC.

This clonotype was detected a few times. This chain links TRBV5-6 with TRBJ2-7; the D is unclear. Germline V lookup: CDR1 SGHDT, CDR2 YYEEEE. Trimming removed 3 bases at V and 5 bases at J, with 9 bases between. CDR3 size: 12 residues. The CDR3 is CASSSRRNEQYF. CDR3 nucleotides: TGTGCCAGCAGCTCCCGTCGGAACGAGCAGTACTTC.